The sequence of this TCR beta chain was determined in a study of radiation and T cells in renal cell carcinoma. Study-level points and caveats: Compared with controls, irradiated tumors had more, larger dominant CDR3 motifs. Irradiated tumors had higher TCR clonality than control tumors.

Indicated treatment: treatment-naive control, cytoreductive nephrectomy. Clear cell pathology was present in this patient's renal cell carcinoma. Sample share makes this clone medium-sized. The antigen is unknown. V was shortened by 0 bases and J by 6 bases, with 8 bases between the two germline ends. There are 14 residues in the CDR3. The germline CDR1 and CDR2 sequences are MGHRA and YSYEKL. TCRdb keeps only in-frame clones here, not all; method: immunoSEQ multiplex PCR. This sample has fewer than 9,000 clones, with 65% found just once. The rearrangement uses TRBV4-1 and TRBJ1-4; TRBD1 might be the D (5 bases). The sequences come from tumor tissue, collected from a patient whose treatment was nephrectomy without radiotherapy. The receptor was isolated from a woman in her seventies with renal cell carcinoma. The CDR3, as DNA: TGCGCCAGCAGCCAAGATCCCAGGGATGAAAAACTGTTTTTT. Its protein product is CASSQDPRDEKLFF.